The entry below gives a single T cell receptor (beta chain) sequence along with its context. Its cognate antigen has yet to be identified. Base qualities are not recorded, but no much larger clone differs from it by a single base. The CDR3 regions of human TCRbeta chains were analyzed by immunosequencing. In the paper's pipeline: Repertoire TCRs were matched against a reference library of SARS-CoV-2-specific TCRs generated with the MIRA antigen-specificity platform. Breadth meant the fraction of unique TCRs that were SARS-CoV-2-associated, whereas depth meant the fraction of total T cells that were SARS-CoV-2-associated. Using the MIRA data, each spike-specific TCR was mapped to the spike region that the TCR reacts to and placed in a CD4 or CD8 class. Log10-transformed breadth and depth values were compared by one-way ANOVA with Sidak's multiple comparisons tests. TCRdb provides this immuneACCESS table in a form limited to in-frame rearrangements. Some clones are lacking; in checked studies, under half of them reflect an unresolved V gene, and why the rest are absent is not known. From that table come the V and J calls and clone size; the DNA was used to work out D and trimming. Present in this sample are about 83,000 clones, approximately 87% of which were seen just once. Approximately 4.5% of the sample is in the top ten clones.

Trimming takes 6 bases from V and 7 bases from J, and the germline ends sit 17 bases apart. From the germline V gene, CDR1 is MNHEY and CDR2 is SVGAGI. There are 14 amino acids in the CDR3, from cysteine to phenylalanine inclusive. Of all the DNA, just the CDR3 is kept, 42 bases in frame from base 1. The data were taken from a study of T cell responses to AZD1222 COVID-19 vaccine (dated by TCRdb to the early 2020s). As for the study more broadly: A total of approximately 250 trial participants underwent TCR sequencing, of whom nearly 210 had received two doses of AZD1222 and around 25 had received two doses of the MenACWY control vaccine. Trial participants were enrolled by age into 18-55, 56-69 and 70-plus year subgroups, with 148, 28 and 57 TCR-sequenced participants respectively.

Interpreted using the paper, the time point label stands for: baseline before first vaccination. The treatment or condition label for this specimen denotes: meningococcal conjugate vaccine given as trial control. Vaccinee samples were obtained from the UK trials COV001 and COV002, which included a single-blind randomized controlled phase 2/3 trial of AZD1222 (ChAdOx1 nCoV-19) in healthy adults. For TCRbeta chain sequencing, PBMC samples were collected from trial participants at day 0 and at day 28 after the second dose. The investigation overall reported the following: The 56-69-year group was small, and its depth increase did not reach significance, likely because of low power. After two AZD1222 doses, spike-specific TCR breadth and depth were significantly higher than at day 0 and than in MenACWY recipients. Nearly half of unique spike-specific TCRs reportedly recognized epitopes outside regions mutated in the B.1.351 and B.1.1.7 variants. Most participants were white British and females outnumbered males, and the authors suggested that clonal diversity may have been underestimated. Conclusions about previously exposed vaccinees are limited, since just five to seven AZD1222 recipients were seropositive for SARS-CoV-2 at baseline. No day 14 peak-response samples were available, so repertoires were characterized only after the peak T cell response. Vaccine-associated CD4 TCRs spanned the whole spike protein, with dominant responses in regions 160-218 and 743-854.

The sequenced sample was peripheral blood, obtained on day 0 of MenACWY control vaccination. The rearranged chain carries TRBV6-5 and TRBJ2-3; no D gene call is confident. This clonotype was sampled from an adult in good health. The nucleotide sequence is TGTGCCAGCAGGATCGGAACGGGCACCCATACGCAGTATTTT. Translated, this gives CASRIGTGTHTQYF.